The 16 T cell receptor beta chains listed next were all sequenced from one sample in a study of blood T cell repertoires in COVID-19. Clones were read by immunoSEQ multiplex PCR, and TCRdb kept only the in-frame ones, dropping some. Of roughly 250,000 clones listed, around 85% are singletons. Sequencing was done on a sample of peripheral blood. All receptors come from a woman aged 40 to 49 with active or convalescent COVID-19.

The chain employs TRBV7-3 and TRBJ1-1; the match to TRBD1 covers 9 bases. Trimming removed 3 bases from V and 7 bases from J; junction bases left unmatched: 18. From germline, CDR1 is SGHTA and CDR2 FQGTGA. This CDR3 has 18 amino acids. The CDR3, as DNA: TGTGCCAGCAGCTTGGGAGTCACAGGGGGCAGAGGACACGGTGAAGCTTTCTTT. It codes for CASSLGVTGGRGHGEAFF.

The chain carries TRBV12-1 and TRBJ1-2; the table assigns TRBD1, which was not confirmed against the DNA. TRBV12-1 is a known pseudogene. This CDR3 has 14 amino acids. Here the CDR3 DNA reads TGTGCCAGCAGCTTCCGCGACAGGTACTATGGCTACACCTTC. Its protein is CASSFRDRYYGYTF.

This clone was seen a few times. The chain carries TRBV27 and TRBJ2-2; a possible D gene is TRBD1 (5 bases). Trimming took 5 bases from V and 1 from J, leaving 11 bases between them. The germline CDR1 and CDR2 sequences are MNHEY and SMNVEV (reference sequence). The CDR3 runs to 15 residues. CDR3 DNA: TGTGCCAGCAGTCGACAGCTAGGGAACACCGGGGAGCTGTTTTTT. It specifies CASSRQLGNTGELFF.

This chain joins TRBV10-2 and TRBJ1-6; D ambiguous. V was shortened by 0 bases and J by 3 bases, with 6 bases between the two germline ends. The CDR3 totals 15 residues. CDR1 is WSHSY and CDR2 is SAAADI in the germline V gene. The CDR3 spells CASSESAVYNSPLHF. The CDR3 DNA sequence: TGCGCCAGCAGTGAGTCCGCGGTCTATAATTCACCCCTCCACTTT.

Here the CDR3 DNA reads TGTGCCAGCTCACTCGACAGTGAGAGCTCTGGAAACACCATATATTTT. This gives the protein CASSLDSESSGNTIYF. The chain has TRBV18 and TRBJ1-3, with D tentatively TRBD1 (5 bases). The V gene lost 4 bases and the J gene lost 0 bases, with 13 bases spanning the gap. Germline-derived CDR1 and CDR2 are KGHSH and LQKENI. This CDR3 has 16 residues.

This rearrangement joins TRBV28 to TRBJ1-5, with D unclear. This CDR3 contains 13 residues. Germline V CDR1 and CDR2: MDHEN, SYDVKM. V was pared by 6 bases and J by 2 bases, with 8 bases between. As DNA, the CDR3 is TGTGCCAGCAGGATACATCGCAATCAGCCCCAGCATTTT. This gives the protein CASRIHRNQPQHF.

This clone occurred once. The rearrangement uses TRBV25-1 and TRBJ1-2, with D possibly matching TRBD1 (5 bases). The CDR3 loop spans 17 amino acids. CDR1 is MGHDK, CDR2 SYGVNS, per germline. The V and J ends lost 3 bases and 6 bases respectively, with 23 bases between them. In DNA, the CDR3 is TGTGCCAGCAGTGATCGGGGGGGGAAAGCCGGGAGCGATGGCTACACCTTC. Its protein product is CASSDRGGKAGSDGYTF.

This clone was counted once. This chain links TRBV29-1 with TRBJ1-2, with unresolved D. Trimming stripped 7 bases from V and 4 bases from J, with 10 bases between. Germline CDR1 and CDR2: SQVTM and ANQGSEA. This CDR3 is built from 11 residues. For the CDR3, the DNA is TGCAGCGCCAGAGGGAGCTATGGCTACACCTTC. Amino acids: CSARGSYGYTF.

V is TRBV28 and J is TRBJ2-7; 7 bases are shared with TRBD2. V dropped 6 bases and J dropped 7; count of bases not matched to a gene: 12. This CDR3 comprises 14 residues. Per germline, CDR1 MDHEN and CDR2 SYDVKM. DNA of the CDR3: TGTGCCAGCAGCCAACCGCCGGGGGGTGGGGAGCAGTACTTC. The encoded protein is CASSQPPGGGEQYF.

The chain links TRBV14 to TRBJ2-1; maybe TRBD2 (6 bases). Germline CDR1 and CDR2: SGHDN and FVKESK. The ends were cut back, 5 bases at V and 9 bases at J, with 14 bases in the middle. This CDR3 is 13 amino acids long. The CDR3 is CASSSGLTTEQFF. CDR3 DNA sequence: TGTGCCAGCAGCTCGGGACTGACAACTGAGCAGTTCTTC.

The chain recombines TRBV15 with TRBJ2-5, with D hard to call. This CDR3 is 15 amino acids long. Trimming stripped 0 bases from V and 1 base from J, with 9 bases between. Germline V gives CDR1 LNHNV, CDR2 YYDKDF (reference sequence). As DNA, the CDR3 is TGTGCCACCAGCAGAGAACCAGACACCCAAGAGACCCAGTACTTC. Amino acid sequence: CATSREPDTQETQYF.

CDR3 nucleotides: TGTGCCAGCGGAACCTACAACAGGGTTGGCTACACCTTC. The encoded protein is CASGTYNRVGYTF. The chain employs TRBV27 and TRBJ1-2; tentative D call: TRBD1 (6 bases). Trimming removed 8 bases from V and 7 bases from J, with 17 bases in between. The CDR3 length is 13 residues. Germline CDR1 MNHEY, CDR2 SMNVEV (reference sequence).

The gene calls are TRBV19 and TRBJ1-1, with a possible D match to TRBD1 (5 bases). Germline values: CDR1 LNHDA, CDR2 SQIVND (reference sequence). The V gene lost 2 bases and the J gene lost 4 bases, with 11 bases spanning the gap. The CDR3 extends over 14 amino acids. The CDR3: CASSIQGGITEAFF. Here the CDR3 DNA reads TGTGCCAGTAGTATACAGGGAGGAATCACTGAAGCTTTCTTT.

This sequence joins TRBV11-1 and TRBJ2-2; the D gene is possibly TRBD2 (5 bases). This CDR3 has 14 amino acids. The ends were cut back, 3 bases at V and 7 bases at J, with 12 bases in the middle. Germline V CDR1 and CDR2: SGHAT, FQDESV (reference sequence). This CDR3 is CASSLLRGVGELFF. The DNA of the CDR3 is TGTGCCAGCAGCTTGCTTCGGGGAGTCGGGGAGCTGTTTTTT. The full variable domain, with the rest looked up from reference TRBV11-1 and TRBJ2-2, is EAEVAQSPRYKITEKSQAVAFWCDPISGHATLYWYRQILGQGPELLVQFQDESVVDDSQLPKDRFSAERLKGVDSTLKIQPAELGDSAMYLCASSLLRGVGELFFGEGSRLTVL.

This rearrangement joins TRBV28 to TRBJ1-4; tentative D call: TRBD1 (6 bases). Germline V gives CDR1 MDHEN, CDR2 SYDVKM. This CDR3 region has 17 residues. The V and J ends lost 6 bases and 1 base respectively, with 18 bases between them. The CDR3 nucleotides read TGTGCCAGCAGCCTCCTCCAGGGGTGGGGAACTAATGAAAAACTGTTTTTT. It encodes CASSLLQGWGTNEKLFF.

CDR3 amino acids: CASSLVTGHSTDTQYF. DNA of the CDR3: TGTGCCAGCAGCTTAGTGACAGGCCACAGCACAGATACGCAGTATTTT. V gene TRBV7-8 combines with J gene TRBJ2-3; D may be TRBD1 (6 bases). The CDR3 contains 16 residues. Trimming removed 1 base at V and 0 bases at J, with 11 bases between. Per the germline V gene, CDR1 is SGHVS and CDR2 is FQNEAQ.